This TCR beta chain originates from a study of blood T cell repertoires in COVID-19. This CDR3 comprises 15 residues. J gave up 6 bases and V 6 bases, and 10 bases lay outside the gene matches. Germline V CDR1 and CDR2: MDHEN, SYDVKM. Assay: immunoSEQ multiplex PCR; the TCRdb copy retains only in-frame clones and omits some. The table lists over 200,000 clones, roughly 92% of them singletons, with more than 0.7% in the top ten. Sequencing used peripheral blood. This clonotype was sampled from a man in his 60s with COVID-19, enrolled during active disease. This rearrangement joins TRBV28 to TRBJ2-3, with 9 bases matching TRBD2. As DNA, the CDR3 is TGTGCCAGCAGCCCGCGCGGGAGGGCCATTGATACGCAGTATTTT. Protein: CASSPRGRAIDTQYF.